This T cell receptor (beta chain) was recorded in a study of blood T cells in healthy people across ages. Study-wide results and limits: Age showed a roughly linear inverse relationship with TCR beta diversity per million T cells. The donors' CMV status was not determined, possibly confounding changes in expanded clonotypes.

There were at least 5.5 micrograms of total RNA extracted from every sample. The use of a sample-barcoded 5' primer and a J-beta primer mix characterized a second PCR of roughly 7 to 12 cycles. TCRdb re-called the 5' RACE reads with MiXCR, one entry per CDR3 protein. This sample has around 1,800,000 distinct CDR3 sequences; 30% to 40% occur once, and the top ten carry roughly 23%. This CDR3 has 16 residues. V shed 6 bases and J 4 bases; nucleotides not matched to a gene: 8. Germline CDR1 reads SGHVS; CDR2 reads FQNEAQ. This clonotype was recorded many times. The antigen is undetermined. The material sequenced was blood. The gene calls are TRBV7-8 and TRBJ2-3; 12 positions match TRBD2. This TCR was sampled from a human donor in good health. The DNA for the CDR3 is TGTGCCAGCAGGAGAGGACTAGCGGGGCTCGCAGATACGCAGTATTTT. The encoded protein is CASRRGLAGLADTQYF.